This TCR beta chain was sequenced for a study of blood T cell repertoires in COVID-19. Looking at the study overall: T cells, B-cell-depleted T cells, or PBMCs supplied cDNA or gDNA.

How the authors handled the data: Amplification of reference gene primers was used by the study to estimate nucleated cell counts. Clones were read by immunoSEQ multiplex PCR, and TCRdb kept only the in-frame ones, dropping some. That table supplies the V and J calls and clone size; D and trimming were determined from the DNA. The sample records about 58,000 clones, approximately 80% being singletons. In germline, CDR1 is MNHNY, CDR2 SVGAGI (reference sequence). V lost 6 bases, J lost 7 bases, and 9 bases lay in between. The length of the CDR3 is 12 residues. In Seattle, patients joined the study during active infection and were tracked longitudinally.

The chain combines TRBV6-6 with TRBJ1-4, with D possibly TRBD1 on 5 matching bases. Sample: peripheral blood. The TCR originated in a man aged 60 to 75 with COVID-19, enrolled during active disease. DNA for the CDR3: TGTGCCAGCAGGAAAGGGGCTGAAAAACTGTTTTTT. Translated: CASRKGAEKLFF.